This entry describes one TCR beta chain. What it binds is not known. Sequencing used immunoSEQ multiplex PCR; TCRdb keeps in-frame clones, though not all of them. This table has some 310,000 clones, about 80% appearing once. The sample originates from a study of cytotoxic CD8 clonotypes in ibrutinib-treated CLL. Study details: The patients, about a dozen relapsed/refractory and fewer than 16 treatment-naive, included around 17 who were IGHV unmutated.

With 5 bases removed from V and 5 bases from J, the gap between germline ends came to 9 bases. Looked up from germline, CDR1 is DFQATT and CDR2 is SNEGSKA (reference sequence). CDR3 length: 11 amino acids. Study results and limitations: Under treatment, the uncommon public clonotypes either contracted or remained stable.

The receptor was derived from a human donor with chronic lymphocytic leukemia. The chain uses TRBV20-1 and TRBJ2-5, with a tentative D call TRBD1 (6 bases). This sample comprised PBMCs, obtained before ibrutinib treatment. CDR3: CSALTGETQYF. CDR3 DNA sequence: TGCAGTGCTTTAACAGGGGAGACCCAGTACTTC.